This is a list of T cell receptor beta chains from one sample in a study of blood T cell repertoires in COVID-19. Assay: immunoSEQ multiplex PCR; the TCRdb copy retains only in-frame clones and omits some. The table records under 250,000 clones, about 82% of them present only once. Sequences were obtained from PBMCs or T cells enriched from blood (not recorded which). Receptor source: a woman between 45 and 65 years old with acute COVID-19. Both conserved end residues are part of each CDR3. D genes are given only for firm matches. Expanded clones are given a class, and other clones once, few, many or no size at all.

cdr3_aa: CASSLVQASSYEQYF
cdr3_nt: TGTGCCAGCAGCTTAGTCCAGGCCTCCTCCTACGAGCAGTACTTC
j_call: TRBJ2-7
clone_size: .
d_call: .
v_call: TRBV7-2

cdr3_aa: CASSPGGGDQPQHF
cdr3_nt: TGCGCCAGCAGCCCTGGGGGGGGCGATCAGCCCCAGCATTTT
j_call: TRBJ1-5
clone_size: .
d_call: .
v_call: TRBV5-1

cdr3_aa: CASSVGGGAHEQFF
cdr3_nt: TGTGCCAGCAGCGTAGGCGGGGGGGCCCATGAGCAGTTCTTC
j_call: TRBJ2-1
clone_size: .
d_call: TRBD2
v_call: TRBV9

cdr3_aa: CASSRDSFNQPQHF
cdr3_nt: TGTGCCAGCAGCCGGGACAGCTTCAATCAGCCCCAGCATTTT
j_call: TRBJ1-5
clone_size: .
d_call: TRBD1
v_call: TRBV2

cdr3_aa: CASSRDTYGYTF
cdr3_nt: TGTGCCAGCAGTCGGGACACCTATGGCTACACCTTC
j_call: TRBJ1-2
clone_size: .
d_call: .
v_call: TRBV12-3/TRBV12-4

cdr3_aa: CAISATGGVTEAFF
cdr3_nt: TGTGCCATCAGTGCAACAGGGGGTGTCACTGAAGCTTTCTTT
j_call: TRBJ1-1
clone_size: few
d_call: TRBD1
v_call: TRBV10-3

cdr3_aa: CASSSAGTRNEQFF
cdr3_nt: TGTGCCAGCAGCTCGGCGGGGACCCGGAATGAGCAGTTCTTC
j_call: TRBJ2-1
clone_size: once
d_call: .
v_call: TRBV11-3

cdr3_aa: CASSPTPNTGELFF
cdr3_nt: TGTGCCAGCAGCCCGACACCGAACACCGGGGAGCTGTTTTTT
j_call: TRBJ2-2
clone_size: .
d_call: .
v_call: TRBV7-2

cdr3_aa: CASSQDTGQWEKLFF
cdr3_nt: TGCGCCAGCAGCCAAGATACGGGACAATGGGAAAAACTGTTTTTT
j_call: TRBJ1-4
clone_size: once
d_call: .
v_call: TRBV4-3

cdr3_aa: CASRPLGAGRPEAFF
cdr3_nt: TGTGCCAGCAGGCCGCTAGGGGCAGGGCGTCCTGAAGCTTTCTTT
j_call: TRBJ1-1
clone_size: .
d_call: .
v_call: TRBV25-1

cdr3_aa: CASSEGWTGYPGELFF
cdr3_nt: TGTGCCAGCAGCGAGGGGTGGACAGGGTACCCCGGGGAGCTGTTTTTT
j_call: TRBJ2-2
clone_size: .
d_call: TRBD1
v_call: TRBV9

cdr3_aa: CASSLSAGQAANTGELFF
cdr3_nt: TGTGCCAGCAGTTTATCGGCGGGACAGGCTGCGAACACCGGGGAGCTGTTTTTT
j_call: TRBJ2-2
clone_size: .
d_call: TRBD1
v_call: TRBV27

cdr3_aa: CASSLVRIDRKNTEAFF
cdr3_nt: TGTGCCAGCAGCTTAGTCAGGATTGACAGGAAGAACACTGAAGCTTTCTTT
j_call: TRBJ1-1
clone_size: many
d_call: .
v_call: TRBV7-8

cdr3_aa: CASSLAQGAVTEAFF
cdr3_nt: TGTGCCAGCAGCTTAGCACAGGGGGCGGTCACTGAAGCTTTCTTT
j_call: TRBJ1-1
clone_size: .
d_call: TRBD1
v_call: TRBV7-9

cdr3_aa: CASTYALTGMDTEAFF
cdr3_nt: TGTGCCAGCACCTACGCCCTGACAGGGATGGACACTGAAGCTTTCTTT
j_call: TRBJ1-1
clone_size: .
d_call: TRBD1
v_call: TRBV6-6

cdr3_aa: CASSTQGTEAFF
cdr3_nt: TGTGCCAGCAGCACACAGGGTACTGAAGCTTTCTTT
j_call: TRBJ1-1
clone_size: .
d_call: .
v_call: TRBV5-5

cdr3_aa: CASSIRGQGINTEAFF
cdr3_nt: TGTGCCAGCAGTATCCGGGGACAGGGGATAAACACTGAAGCTTTCTTT
j_call: TRBJ1-1
clone_size: .
d_call: TRBD1
v_call: TRBV27

cdr3_aa: CASSIGGGSGAFF
cdr3_nt: TGTGCCAGTAGTATTGGAGGTGGCAGTGGAGCTTTCTTT
j_call: TRBJ1-1
clone_size: few
d_call: .
v_call: TRBV19

cdr3_aa: CASSQDREEAFF
cdr3_nt: TGTGCCAGCTCTCAGGACAGGGAAGAAGCTTTCTTT
j_call: TRBJ1-1
clone_size: .
d_call: TRBD1
v_call: TRBV18

cdr3_aa: CASDAGQFNTGELFF
cdr3_nt: TGTGCTAGCGATGCGGGACAGTTTAACACCGGGGAGCTGTTTTTT
j_call: TRBJ2-2
clone_size: .
d_call: .
v_call: TRBV12-5

cdr3_aa: CASSLAYRDREKGYTF
cdr3_nt: TGTGCCAGCAGCTTAGCCTACCGGGACAGGGAGAAGGGCTACACCTTC
j_call: TRBJ1-2
clone_size: few
d_call: TRBD1
v_call: TRBV7-9

cdr3_aa: CASSPRTGVNQPQHF
cdr3_nt: TGTGCCAGCAGTCCCCGGACAGGGGTTAATCAGCCCCAGCATTTT
j_call: TRBJ1-5
clone_size: .
d_call: TRBD1
v_call: TRBV27

cdr3_aa: CASSPQGRDTEAFF
cdr3_nt: TGTGCCAGCAGTCCACAGGGGAGAGACACTGAAGCTTTCTTT
j_call: TRBJ1-1
clone_size: once
d_call: TRBD1
v_call: TRBV6-5

cdr3_aa: CASSRRGTGNTEAFF
cdr3_nt: TGCGCCAGCAGCCGTCGTGGGACAGGGAACACTGAAGCTTTCTTT
j_call: TRBJ1-1
clone_size: .
d_call: TRBD1
v_call: TRBV4-3

cdr3_aa: CASANRQGPRVGTPLHF
cdr3_nt: TGTGCCAGCGCAAATAGACAGGGGCCGAGGGTAGGGACACCCCTCCACTTT
j_call: TRBJ1-6
clone_size: .
d_call: TRBD1
v_call: TRBV19

cdr3_aa: CASSLQGAVDIQYF
cdr3_nt: TGTGCCAGTAGTTTACAGGGGGCCGTAGACATTCAGTACTTC
j_call: TRBJ2-4
clone_size: .
d_call: TRBD1
v_call: TRBV19